The present entry profiles one T cell receptor beta chain with its context. The sample comes from a study of cytomegalovirus exposure and HLA in healthy donors. Amplification used 60 Vbeta primers and 13 Jbeta primers. TCRdb keeps only in-frame clones here, not all; method: immunoSEQ multiplex PCR. The data show more than 150,000 clones, around 77% seen once. J was trimmed by 4 bases and V by 4 bases; bases with no gene match: 5. This CDR3 is 15 amino acids long. CDR1 is SGHAT, CDR2 FQNNGV, per germline. V usage is TRBV11-2 and J usage is TRBJ1-2; 11 positions match TRBD1. Sequenced input: PBMCs. This TCR was sampled from a woman between 25 and 40 years old in good health and CMV-seronegative. The CDR3 DNA reads TGTGCCAGCAGCTCCTCCGGGACAGGGGGCTATGGCTACACCTTC. Protein: CASSSSGTGGYGYTF.